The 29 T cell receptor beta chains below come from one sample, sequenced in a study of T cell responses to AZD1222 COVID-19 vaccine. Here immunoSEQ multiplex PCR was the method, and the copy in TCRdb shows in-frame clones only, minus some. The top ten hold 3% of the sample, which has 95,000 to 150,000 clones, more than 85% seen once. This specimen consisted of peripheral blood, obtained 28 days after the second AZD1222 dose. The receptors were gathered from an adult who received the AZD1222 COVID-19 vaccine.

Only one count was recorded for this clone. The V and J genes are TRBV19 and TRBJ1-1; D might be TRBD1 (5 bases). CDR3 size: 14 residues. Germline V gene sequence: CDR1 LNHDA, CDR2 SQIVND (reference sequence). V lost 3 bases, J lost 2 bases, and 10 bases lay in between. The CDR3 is CASSMGGSNTEAFF. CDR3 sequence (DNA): TGTGCCAGTAGTATGGGGGGTTCAAACACTGAAGCTTTCTTT. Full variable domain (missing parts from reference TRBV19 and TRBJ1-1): DGGITQSPKYLFRKEGQNVTLSCEQNLNHDAMYWYRQDPGQGLRLIYYSQIVNDFQKGDIAEGYSVSREKKESFPLTVTSAQKNPTAFYLCASSMGGSNTEAFFGQGTRLTVV.

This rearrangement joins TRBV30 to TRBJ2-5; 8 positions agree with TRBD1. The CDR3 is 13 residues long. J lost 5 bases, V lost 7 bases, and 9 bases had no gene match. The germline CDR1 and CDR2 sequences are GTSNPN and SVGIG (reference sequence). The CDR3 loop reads CASTTGGAETQYF. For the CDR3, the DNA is TGTGCCTCTACTACAGGGGGAGCGGAGACCCAGTACTTC.

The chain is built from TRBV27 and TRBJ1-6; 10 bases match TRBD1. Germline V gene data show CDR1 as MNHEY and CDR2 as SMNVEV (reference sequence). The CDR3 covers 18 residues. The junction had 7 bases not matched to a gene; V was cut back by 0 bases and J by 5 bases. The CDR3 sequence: CASSLSPIGTGDNSPLHF. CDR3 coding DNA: TGTGCCAGCAGTTTATCTCCTATCGGGACAGGGGATAATTCACCCCTCCACTTT.

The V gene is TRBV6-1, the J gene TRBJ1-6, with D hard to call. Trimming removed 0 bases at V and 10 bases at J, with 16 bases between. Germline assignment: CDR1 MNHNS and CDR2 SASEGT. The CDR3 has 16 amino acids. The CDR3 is CASSEALQSFGSPLHF. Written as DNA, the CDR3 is TGTGCCAGCAGTGAAGCCTTACAGAGTTTCGGGTCACCCCTCCACTTT.

The CDR3 sequence is CASSPPVTGALLTNEKLFF. The CDR3, as DNA: TGTGCCAGCTCACCCCCCGTTACAGGGGCCCTGTTAACTAATGAAAAACTGTTTTTT. The genes are TRBV18 and TRBJ1-4; 7 bases map to TRBD1. The CDR3 loop spans 19 amino acids. From germline, CDR1 is KGHSH and CDR2 LQKENI. J lost 1 base, V lost 3 bases, and 14 bases had no gene match.

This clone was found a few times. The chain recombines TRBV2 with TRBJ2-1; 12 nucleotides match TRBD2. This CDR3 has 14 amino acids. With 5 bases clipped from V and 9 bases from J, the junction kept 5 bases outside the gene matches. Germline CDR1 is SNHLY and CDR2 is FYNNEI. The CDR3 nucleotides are TGTGCCAGCAGTCTAGCGGGGGGGCCGGTTGAGCAGTTCTTC. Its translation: CASSLAGGPVEQFF.

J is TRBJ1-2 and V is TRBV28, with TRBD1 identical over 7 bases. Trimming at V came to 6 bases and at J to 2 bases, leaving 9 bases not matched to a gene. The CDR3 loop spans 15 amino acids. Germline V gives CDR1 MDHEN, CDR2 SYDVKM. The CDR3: CASRPTGQPNYGYTF. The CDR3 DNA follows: TGTGCCAGCAGGCCCACGGGACAGCCGAACTATGGCTACACCTTC.

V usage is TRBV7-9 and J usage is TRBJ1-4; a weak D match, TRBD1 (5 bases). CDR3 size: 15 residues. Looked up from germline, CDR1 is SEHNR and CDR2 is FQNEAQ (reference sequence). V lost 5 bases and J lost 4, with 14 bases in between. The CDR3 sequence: CASSDTGLGNEKLFF. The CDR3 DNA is TGTGCCAGCAGCGACACGGGGCTGGGTAATGAAAAACTGTTTTTT.

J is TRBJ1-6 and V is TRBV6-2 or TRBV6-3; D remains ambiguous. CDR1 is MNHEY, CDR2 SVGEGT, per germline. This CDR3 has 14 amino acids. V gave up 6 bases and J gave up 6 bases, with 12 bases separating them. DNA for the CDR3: TGTGCCAGCAGCACCCTTCGAGGTAATTCACCCCTCCACTTT. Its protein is CASSTLRGNSPLHF.

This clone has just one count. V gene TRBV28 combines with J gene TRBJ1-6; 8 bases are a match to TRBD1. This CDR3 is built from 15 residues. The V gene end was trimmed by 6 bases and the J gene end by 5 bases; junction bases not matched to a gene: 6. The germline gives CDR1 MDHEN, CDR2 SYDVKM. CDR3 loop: CASRPDRVHNSPLHF. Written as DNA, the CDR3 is TGTGCCAGCAGACCGGACAGGGTCCATAATTCACCCCTCCACTTT. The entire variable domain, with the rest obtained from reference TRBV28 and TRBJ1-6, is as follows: DVKVTQSSRYLVKRTGEKVFLECVQDMDHENMFWYRQDPGLGLRLIYFSYDVKMKEKGDIPEGYSVSREKKERFSLILESASTNQTSMYLCASRPDRVHNSPLHFGNGTRLTVT.

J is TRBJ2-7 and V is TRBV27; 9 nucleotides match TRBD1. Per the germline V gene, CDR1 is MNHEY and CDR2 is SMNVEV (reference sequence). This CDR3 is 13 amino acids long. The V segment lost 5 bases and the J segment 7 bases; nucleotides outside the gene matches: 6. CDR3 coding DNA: TGTGCCAGCAGTCCCGGGACAGGGAGGGAGCAGTACTTC. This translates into CASSPGTGREQYF.

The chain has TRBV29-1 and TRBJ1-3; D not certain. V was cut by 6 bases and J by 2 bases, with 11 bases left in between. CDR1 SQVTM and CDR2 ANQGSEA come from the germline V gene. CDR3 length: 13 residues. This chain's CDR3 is CSVSREAGNTIYF. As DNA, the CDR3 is TGCAGCGTCTCGCGGGAGGCTGGAAACACCATATATTTT.

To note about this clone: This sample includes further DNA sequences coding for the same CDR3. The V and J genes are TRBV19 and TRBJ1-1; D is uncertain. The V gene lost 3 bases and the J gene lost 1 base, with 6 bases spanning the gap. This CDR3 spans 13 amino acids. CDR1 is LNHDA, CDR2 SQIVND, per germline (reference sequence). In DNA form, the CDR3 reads TGTGCCAGTAGTATTCGACCGAACACTGAAGCTTTCTTT. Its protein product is CASSIRPNTEAFF.

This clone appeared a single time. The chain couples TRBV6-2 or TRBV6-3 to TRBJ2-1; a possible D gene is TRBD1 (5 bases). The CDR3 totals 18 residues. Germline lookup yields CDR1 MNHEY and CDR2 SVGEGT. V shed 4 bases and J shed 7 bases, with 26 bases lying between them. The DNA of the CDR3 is TGTGCCAGCAGTTTGGATTTAAGATGGGGCCCTGCGAGGAATGAGCAGTTCTTC. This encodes CASSLDLRWGPARNEQFF.

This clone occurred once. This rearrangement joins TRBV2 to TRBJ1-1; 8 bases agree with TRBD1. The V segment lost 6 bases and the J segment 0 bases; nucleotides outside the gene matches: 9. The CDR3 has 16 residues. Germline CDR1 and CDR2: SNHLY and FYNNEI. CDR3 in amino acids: CASRGQGASVNTEAFF. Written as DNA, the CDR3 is TGTGCCAGCAGAGGTCAGGGGGCATCAGTGAACACTGAAGCTTTCTTT.

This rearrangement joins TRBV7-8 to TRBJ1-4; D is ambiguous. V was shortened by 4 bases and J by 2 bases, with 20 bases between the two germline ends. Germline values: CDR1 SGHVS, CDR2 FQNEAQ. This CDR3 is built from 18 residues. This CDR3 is CASSYSRSGPITNEKLFF. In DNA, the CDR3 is TGTGCCAGCAGCTACAGTCGGTCAGGTCCCATTACTAATGAAAAACTGTTTTTT.

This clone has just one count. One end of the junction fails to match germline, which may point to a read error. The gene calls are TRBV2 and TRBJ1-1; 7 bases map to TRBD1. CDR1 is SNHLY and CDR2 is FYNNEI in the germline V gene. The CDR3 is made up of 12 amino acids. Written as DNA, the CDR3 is TGTGCCAGCAGACTGGACAGGTTGGAGCTTCTCTTT. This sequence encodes CASRLDRLELLF.

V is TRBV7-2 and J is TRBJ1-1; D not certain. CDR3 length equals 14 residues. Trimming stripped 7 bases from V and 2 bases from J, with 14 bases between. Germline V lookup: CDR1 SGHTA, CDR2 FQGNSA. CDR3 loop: CASTKQSTNTEAFF. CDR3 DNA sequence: TGTGCCAGCACCAAACAGTCTACAAACACTGAAGCTTTCTTT.

CDR3 in amino acids: CASSPRQGTSTDTQYF. CDR3 DNA: TGTGCCAGCAGCCCCAGACAGGGGACGAGCACAGATACGCAGTATTTT. The rearrangement uses TRBV11-2 and TRBJ2-3, with 8 bases lining up with TRBD1. Trimming at V came to 5 bases and at J to 0 bases, leaving 7 bases not matched to a gene. In germline, CDR1 is SGHAT, CDR2 FQNNGV. CDR3 length: 16 residues.

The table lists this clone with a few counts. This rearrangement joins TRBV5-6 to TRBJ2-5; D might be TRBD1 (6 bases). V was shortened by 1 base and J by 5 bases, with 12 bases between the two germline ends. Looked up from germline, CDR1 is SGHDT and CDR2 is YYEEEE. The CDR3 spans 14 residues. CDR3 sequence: CASSLLSGEETQYF. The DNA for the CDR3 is TGTGCCAGCAGCTTGTTGTCAGGGGAGGAGACCCAGTACTTC.

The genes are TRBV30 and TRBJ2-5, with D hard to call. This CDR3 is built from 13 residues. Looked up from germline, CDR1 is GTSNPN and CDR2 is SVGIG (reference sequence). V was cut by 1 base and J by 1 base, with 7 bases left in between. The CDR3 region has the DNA TGTGCCTGGAGTGGCCAGATCCAAGAGACCCAGTACTTC. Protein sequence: CAWSGQIQETQYF. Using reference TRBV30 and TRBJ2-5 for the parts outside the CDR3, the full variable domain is SQTIHQWPATLVQPVGSPLSLECTVEGTSNPNLYWYRQAAGRGLQLLFYSVGIGQISSEVPQNLSASRPQDRQFILSSKKLLLSDSGFYLCAWSGQIQETQYFGPGTRLLVL.

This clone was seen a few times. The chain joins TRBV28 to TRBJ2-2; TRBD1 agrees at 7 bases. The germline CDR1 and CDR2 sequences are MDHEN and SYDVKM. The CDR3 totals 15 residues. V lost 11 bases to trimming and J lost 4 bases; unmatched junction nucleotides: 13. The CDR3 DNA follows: TGTGCCTCAAGCCATAGGGGGCAAGTCACCGGGGAGCTGTTTTTT. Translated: CASSHRGQVTGELFF.

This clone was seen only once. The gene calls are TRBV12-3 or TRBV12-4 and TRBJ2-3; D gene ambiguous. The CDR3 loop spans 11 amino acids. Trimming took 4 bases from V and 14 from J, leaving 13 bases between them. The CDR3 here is CASSSHARWYF. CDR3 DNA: TGTGCCAGCAGTTCGCACGCCCGGTGGTATTTT.

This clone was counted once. The CDR3 DNA reads TGTGCCAGTAGTATTACCCCAGGGGATAAAAGGAACACTGAAGCTTTCTTT. It specifies CASSITPGDKRNTEAFF. The chain has TRBV19 and TRBJ1-1; D possibly corresponds to TRBD1 (6 bases). Trimming stripped 3 bases from V and 1 base from J, with 18 bases between. The CDR3 runs 17 residues. Per the germline V gene, CDR1 is LNHDA and CDR2 is SQIVND (reference sequence).

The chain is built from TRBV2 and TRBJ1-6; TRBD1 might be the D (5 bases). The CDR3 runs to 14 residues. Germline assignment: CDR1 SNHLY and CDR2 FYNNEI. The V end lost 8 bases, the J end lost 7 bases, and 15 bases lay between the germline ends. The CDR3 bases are TGTGCCAGCGGGCCGGGGGTGCCGAATTCACCCCTCCACTTT. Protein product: CASGPGVPNSPLHF.

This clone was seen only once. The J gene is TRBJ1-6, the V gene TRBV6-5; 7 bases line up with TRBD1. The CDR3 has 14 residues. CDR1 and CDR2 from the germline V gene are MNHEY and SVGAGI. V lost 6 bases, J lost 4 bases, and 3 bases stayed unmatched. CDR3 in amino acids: CASRPQGYNSPLHF. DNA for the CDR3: TGTGCCAGCAGGCCACAGGGGTATAATTCACCCCTCCACTTT.

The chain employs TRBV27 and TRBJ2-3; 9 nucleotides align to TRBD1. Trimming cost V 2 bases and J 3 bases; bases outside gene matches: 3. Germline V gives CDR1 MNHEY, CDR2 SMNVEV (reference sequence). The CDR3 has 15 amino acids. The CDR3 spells CASSLGDRDTDTQYF. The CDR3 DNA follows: TGTGCCAGCAGTTTAGGGGACAGGGATACAGATACGCAGTATTTT.

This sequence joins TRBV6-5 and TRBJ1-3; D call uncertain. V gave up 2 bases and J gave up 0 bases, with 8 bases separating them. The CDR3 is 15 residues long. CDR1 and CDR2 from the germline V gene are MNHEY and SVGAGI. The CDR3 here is CASSYEGSSGNTIYF. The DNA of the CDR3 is TGTGCCAGCAGTTACGAGGGATCCTCTGGAAACACCATATATTTT.

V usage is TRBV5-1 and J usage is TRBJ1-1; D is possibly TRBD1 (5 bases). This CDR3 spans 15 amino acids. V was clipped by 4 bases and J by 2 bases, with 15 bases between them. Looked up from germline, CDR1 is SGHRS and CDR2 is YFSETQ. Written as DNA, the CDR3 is TGCGCCAGCAGCCCCGCCAGAGGGGTTAACACTGAAGCTTTCTTT. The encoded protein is CASSPARGVNTEAFF.